One and the same sample provided the 17 T cell receptor beta chains below, sequenced in a study of blood T cells in healthy people across ages. A sample-barcoded 5' primer and a J-beta primer mix were used in a second PCR of about 6 to 11 cycles. TCRdb fed the 5' RACE reads into MiXCR, producing one record per CDR3 protein. The sample holds 650,000 to 1,000,000 distinct CDR3 sequences, 30% to 45% seen once. The source material was blood. The receptors stem from a man younger than 35 in good health.

This chain links TRBV14 with TRBJ2-5, with 7 bases fitting TRBD2. The assigned J gene may be wrong: the sequence end matches TRBJ2-7 better. Germline CDR1 SGHDN, CDR2 FVKESK. The CDR3 is made up of 18 amino acids. CDR3 in amino acids: CASSQDGLADHFSNEQYF. The CDR3 region has the DNA TGTGCCAGCAGCCAAGATGGGCTAGCGGATCACTTTAGTAACGAGCAGTACTTC.

This clonotype was found a few times. The chain employs TRBV29-1 and TRBJ1-4, with 9 bases lining up with TRBD1. The length of the CDR3 is 15 residues. V dropped 7 bases and J dropped 6; count of bases not matched to a gene: 12. Germline CDR1 is SQVTM and CDR2 is ANQGSEA. The CDR3 is CSARQGVDRDEKLFF. The CDR3 DNA sequence: TGCAGCGCTAGACAGGGGGTCGATCGCGATGAAAAACTGTTTTTT.

This clonotype has a count of ten or more. The rearrangement joins TRBV6-2 or TRBV6-3 to TRBJ2-1; 10 bases line up with TRBD1. Germline values: CDR1 MNHEY, CDR2 SVGEGT. CDR3 size: 16 residues. V shed 5 bases and J 0 bases; nucleotides not matched to a gene: 4. The CDR3: CASSADRGSSYNEQFF. CDR3 nucleotide sequence: TGTGCCAGCAGTGCGGACAGGGGGAGCTCCTACAATGAGCAGTTCTTC.

This chain uses TRBV7-9 with TRBJ2-2; 7 bases map to TRBD1. Trimming took 11 bases from V and 2 from J; bases not matched to a gene: 5. CDR3 length: 13 amino acids. CDR1 SEHNR and CDR2 FQNEAQ come from the germline V gene (reference sequence). In DNA form, the CDR3 reads TGTGCCCCCGGGACAGCAAACACCGGGGAGCTGTTTTTT. Translated: CAPGTANTGELFF. The full variable domain, with the rest looked up from reference TRBV7-9 and TRBJ2-2, is DTGVSQNPRHKITKRGQNVTFRCDPISEHNRLYWYRQTLGQGPEFLTYFQNEAQLEKSRLLSDRFSAERPKGSFSTLEIQRTEQGDSAMYLCAPGTANTGELFFGEGSRLTVL.

Ten or more counts support this clonotype. The chain couples TRBV2 to TRBJ2-7, with a weak D call TRBD1 (6 bases). Trimming removed 2 bases from V and 0 bases from J, with 8 bases in between. CDR3 size: 14 residues. Germline CDR1 reads SNHLY; CDR2 reads FYNNEI. CDR3 amino acids: CASSEQGSSYEQYF. CDR3 nucleotides: TGTGCCAGCAGTGAACAGGGGAGCTCCTACGAGCAGTACTTC.

In this sample, this clonotype turned up a few times. The chain uses TRBV6-1 and TRBJ2-4, with D perhaps matching TRBD1 (5 bases). This CDR3 has 15 residues. The germline V and J ends were trimmed by 8 bases and 13 bases, with 27 bases remaining between them. The germline CDR1 and CDR2 sequences are MNHNS and SASEGT. CDR3 sequence (DNA): TGTGCCAGCCCCCTGTTTGGCAGAGTGGACAATGAGCAGTACTTC. It is translated as CASPLFGRVDNEQYF.

V is TRBV24-1 and J is TRBJ1-3; possible D gene TRBD1, 6 bases. The V and J ends lost 1 base and 1 base respectively, with 19 bases between them. There are 19 residues in the CDR3. In germline, CDR1 is KGHDR, CDR2 SFDVKD. The CDR3 region is CATSDFAGAEKKSGNTIYF. The CDR3, as DNA: TGTGCCACCAGTGATTTTGCGGGGGCCGAGAAAAAATCTGGAAACACCATATATTTT.

This clonotype was detected only a few times. The V call is TRBV7-2, the J call TRBJ2-5; tentatively, D is TRBD2 (5 bases). Trimming removed 4 bases from V and 5 bases from J, with 14 bases in between. Germline V CDR1 and CDR2: SGHTA, FQGNSA. This CDR3 is built from 14 residues. The chain's CDR3 is CASSWAGKGETQYF. The CDR3, as DNA: TGTGCCAGCAGCTGGGCCGGGAAAGGGGAGACCCAGTACTTC.

This clonotype has ten or more counts. The genes are TRBV25-1 and TRBJ2-1; 7 bases line up with TRBD2. CDR1 MGHDK and CDR2 SYGVNS come from the germline V gene. This CDR3 contains 13 residues. Trimming took 11 bases from V and 0 from J; bases not matched to a gene: 4. CDR3 protein: CAAGVSSYNEQFF. The CDR3 DNA reads TGTGCCGCGGGGGTTAGCTCCTACAATGAGCAGTTCTTC.

This clonotype was recorded a few times. The chain links TRBV13 to TRBJ2-5; D is possibly TRBD2 (6 bases). Per germline, CDR1 PRHDT and CDR2 FYEKMQ (reference sequence). The CDR3 spans 14 residues. Trimming cost V 3 bases and J 5 bases, with 13 bases left between them. CDR3 loop: CASSFLTSLETQYF. The DNA for the CDR3 is TGTGCCAGCAGCTTCCTGACTAGTTTGGAGACCCAGTACTTC.

The chain carries TRBV7-9 and TRBJ2-3, with 9 nucleotides matching TRBD2. This CDR3 region has 16 residues. The ends lost 5 bases at V and 6 bases at J; junction bases unmatched: 12. Germline CDR1 reads SEHNR; CDR2 reads FQNEAQ (reference sequence). CDR3 residues: CASSHSGLAERDTQYF. The CDR3 nucleotides are TGTGCCAGCAGCCATTCGGGACTAGCCGAGAGGGATACGCAGTATTTT.

The rearrangement uses TRBV10-3 and TRBJ2-2; D gene uncertain. CDR1 is ENHRY, CDR2 SYGVKD, per germline. Trimming removed 0 bases at V and 3 bases at J, with 5 bases between. This CDR3 is 14 amino acids long. The CDR3 region is CAISESMDTGELFF. The CDR3 bases are TGTGCCATCAGTGAGTCGATGGACACCGGGGAGCTGTTTTTT.

The CDR3 bases are TGCGCCAGCAGCCCGCCCAGGGGAAGCTATGGCTACACCTTC. Protein product: CASSPPRGSYGYTF. The chain has TRBV4-1 and TRBJ1-2; D is possibly TRBD1 (6 bases). With 4 bases removed from V and 4 bases from J, the gap between germline ends came to 13 bases. This CDR3 spans 14 amino acids. Germline CDR1 MGHRA, CDR2 YSYEKL.

The chain recombines TRBV29-1 with TRBJ1-2, with D hard to call. CDR3 size: 16 residues. Per germline, CDR1 SQVTM and CDR2 ANQGSEA. Trimming cost V 1 base and J 4 bases, with 19 bases left between them. In nucleotides, the CDR3 is TGCAGCGTTGAAGTGGTTTTGGAGCTTGAAGGCTATGGCTACACCTTC. This encodes CSVEVVLELEGYGYTF.

The V call is TRBV2, the J call TRBJ1-5, with TRBD1 as a possible D gene (6 bases). CDR3 length: 15 amino acids. Trimming shortened V by 5 bases and J by 4 bases, and 15 bases separated the two germline ends. Germline V gene lookup returns CDR1 SNHLY and CDR2 FYNNEI. CDR3 region: CASSSWTVNNQPQHF. CDR3 DNA sequence: TGTGCCAGCAGTTCATGGACAGTTAATAATCAGCCCCAGCATTTT.

V and J are TRBV10-3 and TRBJ2-7; D is perhaps TRBD1 (6 bases). The V end was cut by 5 bases, the J end by 0 bases, with 11 bases between. The CDR3 length is 14 residues. Germline CDR1 is ENHRY and CDR2 is SYGVKD. The chain's CDR3 is CAISSGQISYEQYF. Here the CDR3 DNA reads TGTGCCATCAGTTCAGGACAGATCTCCTACGAGCAGTACTTC.

The chain couples TRBV7-2 to TRBJ2-6; 7 bases map to TRBD1. The CDR3 is 20 amino acids. V dropped 1 base and J dropped 0; count of bases not matched to a gene: 12. Germline CDR1 reads SGHTA; CDR2 reads FQGNSA. The CDR3 spells CASSLVSSTGIGSGANVLTF. The CDR3 DNA is TGTGCCAGCAGCTTAGTCTCATCGACAGGGATAGGCTCTGGGGCCAACGTCCTGACTTTC. Full variable domain (rest looked up from reference TRBV7-2 and TRBJ2-6): GAGVSQSPSNKVTEKGKDVELRCDPISGHTALYWYRQSLGQGLEFLIYFQGNSAPDKSGLPSDRFSAERTGGSVSTLTIQRTQQEDSAVYLCASSLVSSTGIGSGANVLTFGAGSRLTVL.